These 6 T cell receptor beta chains were sequenced from one sample in a study of blood T cell repertoires in COVID-19. This table comes from immunoSEQ multiplex PCR, and its TCRdb copy is limited to in-frame clones, with some not included. The sample records around 290,000 clones, less than 90% being singletons. Sequenced material: peripheral blood. These receptors all come from an older woman with COVID-19, enrolled during active disease.

This rearrangement joins TRBV2 to TRBJ1-4; a weak D match, TRBD1 (5 bases). Germline CDR1 and CDR2: SNHLY and FYNNEI. The germline V and J ends were trimmed by 3 bases and 4 bases, with 9 bases remaining between them. The CDR3 spans 14 residues. The CDR3 DNA sequence: TGTGCCAGCAGTGAGGGGGGAGGTAATGAAAAACTGTTTTTT. As protein: CASSEGGGNEKLFF.

The chain uses TRBV7-2 and TRBJ2-2; 9 positions agree with TRBD1. J gave up 0 bases and V 9 bases, and 2 bases lay outside the gene matches. Germline CDR1 reads SGHTA; CDR2 reads FQGNSA. The length of the CDR3 is 14 residues. The CDR3, as DNA: TGTGCCAGGGGGACAGGGCCGAACACCGGGGAGCTGTTTTTT. It encodes CARGTGPNTGELFF.

The chain combines TRBV5-1 with TRBJ2-1; 7 bases map to TRBD1. V shed 0 bases and J 10 bases; nucleotides not matched to a gene: 10. CDR1 and CDR2 from the germline V gene are SGHRS and YFSETQ. This CDR3 spans 15 amino acids. The CDR3 DNA is TGCGCCAGCAGCTTGGCCTTGGGGGCCAGGGGGGAGCAGTTCTTC. Encoded protein: CASSLALGARGEQFF.

V gene TRBV2 combines with J gene TRBJ1-2; 7 nucleotides agree with TRBD1. The germline V gene has CDR1 SNHLY and CDR2 FYNNEI. This CDR3 is 12 amino acids long. V gave up 9 bases and J gave up 6 bases; unmatched junction bases: 7. DNA for the CDR3: TGTGCCAGTCGACAGGGTGGAAATGGCTACACCTTC. Its translation: CASRQGGNGYTF. The full variable domain, in which reference TRBV2 and TRBJ1-2 provide the parts outside the CDR3, is EPEVTQTPSHQVTQMGQEVILRCVPISNHLYFYWYRQILGQKVEFLVSFYNNEISEKSEIFDDQFSVERPDGSNFTLKIRSTKLEDSAMYFCASRQGGNGYTFGSGTRLTVV.

This rearrangement joins TRBV28 to TRBJ2-2, with TRBD2 identical over 8 bases. Germline-derived CDR1 and CDR2 are MDHEN and SYDVKM. Germline trimming cut 4 bases from V and 3 bases from J; bases unmatched to any gene: 10. The CDR3 has 17 amino acids. CDR3 sequence (DNA): TGTGCCAGCAGTTCCGATTCCAAGCGGGGGTACACCGGGGAGCTGTTTTTT. Amino acids: CASSSDSKRGYTGELFF.

J is TRBJ2-2 and V is TRBV10-3; 7 bases match TRBD1. Germline assignment: CDR1 ENHRY and CDR2 SYGVKD. V lost 7 bases and J lost 6; bases outside the gene matches: 5. CDR3 length: 13 amino acids. The CDR3 loop is CAITQGNSGELFF. CDR3 DNA sequence: TGTGCCATCACACAGGGGAATTCCGGGGAGCTGTTTTTT.